A single sample is the source of the 17 T cell receptor beta chains below, sequenced in a study of blood T cells in healthy people across ages. A second PCR, run for roughly 7 to 12 cycles, used a sample-barcoded 5' primer plus a J-beta primer mix. A single record per CDR3 protein comes from TCRdb applying MiXCR to the 5' RACE reads. This sample yields 650,000 to 900,000 distinct CDR3 sequences, of which about 62% are seen a single time; 28% belongs to the top ten. Sequencing was done on a sample of blood. The receptor source for this set is a man aged 25 to 40 in good health.

The chain uses TRBV3-1 and TRBJ2-7, with TRBD2 matching over 9 bases. There are 14 residues in the CDR3. Losses at the gene ends were 2 bases for V and 6 bases for J; bases not matched to a gene: 5. Germline CDR1 LGHDT, CDR2 YNNKEL (reference sequence). CDR3 bases: TGTGCCAGCAGCCAAACTGGGACTAGCAGCGAGCAGTACTTC. Protein: CASSQTGTSSEQYF.

V and J are TRBV28 and TRBJ1-5; D may be TRBD1 (6 bases). V lost 5 bases and J 6 bases, leaving 14 bases between the germline ends. This CDR3 has 14 amino acids. The germline V gene encodes CDR1 MDHEN and CDR2 SYDVKM. The CDR3 DNA reads TGTGCCAGCAGTCCAGGGGTTGTGGGTCAGCCCCAGCATTTT. The encoded protein is CASSPGVVGQPQHF.

V gene TRBV20-1 combines with J gene TRBJ1-2; D may be TRBD1 (6 bases). V dropped 5 bases and J dropped 7 bases, with 29 bases sitting between them. The CDR3 is 17 amino acids. Germline V gene lookup returns CDR1 DFQATT and CDR2 SNEGSKA (reference sequence). CDR3 nucleotides: TGCAGTGCTTTCCCAAGCCCGGACAGAGGGGGGCTAGGTGGCTACACCTTC. Its protein product is CSAFPSPDRGGLGGYTF.

The chain is built from TRBV10-3 and TRBJ1-5; 8 nucleotides match TRBD1. Germline CDR1 is ENHRY and CDR2 is SYGVKD. The J segment lost 6 bases and the V segment lost 7 bases, leaving 8 bases of the junction unmatched. The CDR3 sequence is 14 residues long. In nucleotides, the CDR3 is TGTGCCATCACCCCGGACAGGGAAAGTCAGCCCCAGCATTTT. It specifies CAITPDRESQPQHF.

This clonotype was recorded once. The rearrangement uses TRBV4-3 and TRBJ1-2; D may be TRBD1 (6 bases). Germline-derived CDR1 and CDR2 are LGHNA and YSLEER. V dropped 1 base and J dropped 7 bases, with 25 bases sitting between them. The CDR3 covers 18 residues. The CDR3 nucleotides read TGCGCCAGCAGCCAAGGGCCGGAGAAGCGGGGGGGGCAATTTGGCTACACCTTC. This encodes CASSQGPEKRGGQFGYTF.

The CDR3 sequence is CASSVGSSDGYEQYF. The CDR3 DNA reads TGTGCCAGCAGCGTAGGTTCAAGCGATGGGTACGAGCAGTACTTC. The chain joins TRBV9 to TRBJ2-7; no clear D. Germline loops: CDR1 SGDLS, CDR2 YYNGEE. V lost 0 bases to trimming and J lost 4 bases, with 14 bases between them. The CDR3 extends over 15 amino acids.

The chain employs TRBV6-2 or TRBV6-3 and TRBJ1-2; D is unclear. Germline V CDR1 and CDR2: MNHEY, SVGEGT. The CDR3 spans 14 residues. Trimming took off 2 bases at V and 8 bases at J, with 15 bases between the two ends. CDR3 protein: CASSYLTIATGYTF. The CDR3 nucleotides read TGTGCCAGCAGTTACCTGACAATCGCTACCGGCTACACCTTC.

The chain is built from TRBV10-3 and TRBJ1-6, with D unresolved. CDR3 length equals 15 residues. V shed 4 bases and J shed 7 bases, with 14 bases lying between them. CDR1 is ENHRY and CDR2 is SYGVKD in the germline V gene. CDR3 nucleotides: TGTGCCATCAGTGGCTCCGTCATCGAGAATTCACCCCTCCACTTT. Translated: CAISGSVIENSPLHF.

The rearrangement uses TRBV4-3 and TRBJ1-4; TRBD1 is a possible D gene (5 bases). Germline V gives CDR1 LGHNA, CDR2 YSLEER. Deletions cut 4 bases from V and 1 base from J, with 10 bases between. The CDR3 loop spans 15 amino acids. The CDR3 region has the DNA TGCGCCAGCAGCCCATGGGGGGGAACTAATGAAAAACTGTTTTTT. Translated, it gives CASSPWGGTNEKLFF.

This chain links TRBV29-1 with TRBJ2-7; D call uncertain. Germline loops: CDR1 SQVTM, CDR2 ANQGSEA. The CDR3 consists of 12 residues. The V and J ends lost 4 bases and 2 bases respectively, with 9 bases between them. The CDR3: CSVVGGTYEQYF. The DNA for the CDR3 is TGCAGCGTTGTCGGCGGTACCTACGAGCAGTACTTC.

This clonotype appeared a single time. The J gene is TRBJ2-1, the V gene TRBV20-1, with D tentatively TRBD1 (5 bases). V lost 2 bases and J lost 4, with 12 bases in between. The CDR3 is 14 residues long. Germline assignment: CDR1 DFQATT and CDR2 SNEGSKA (reference sequence). The chain's CDR3 is CSARPEDTYNEQFF. CDR3 nucleotides: TGCAGTGCTAGACCCGAGGACACTTACAATGAGCAGTTCTTC.

Only a few counts were recorded for this clonotype. The V call is TRBV29-1, the J call TRBJ2-6, with TRBD2 identical over 8 bases. V trimming: 6 bases; J trimming: 0 bases; junction bases outside the gene matches: 4. Germline CDR1 SQVTM, CDR2 ANQGSEA. CDR3 length equals 15 residues. CDR3 sequence reads: CSVELAGSGANVLTF. In DNA, the CDR3 is TGCAGCGTCGAGCTAGCGGGCTCTGGGGCCAACGTCCTGACTTTC.

Written as DNA, the CDR3 is TGTGCCAGCAGCTTTAAGGGGAGCACAGATACGCAGTATTTT. It is translated as CASSFKGSTDTQYF. The J gene is TRBJ2-3, the V gene TRBV7-9, with a possible D match to TRBD1 (5 bases). Trimming took off 3 bases at V and 0 bases at J, with 7 bases between the two ends. The CDR3 sequence is 14 residues long. The germline gives CDR1 SEHNR, CDR2 FQNEAQ (reference sequence).

This clonotype was observed once. The rearrangement links TRBV5-1 to TRBJ2-1, with D perhaps TRBD1 (5 bases). V was shortened by 4 bases and J by 5 bases, with 13 bases between the two germline ends. Germline values: CDR1 SGHRS, CDR2 YFSETQ. The CDR3 runs to 14 residues. CDR3 DNA sequence: TGCGCCAGCAGCCCCATCAGGGTACACAATGAGCAGTTCTTC. Its translation is CASSPIRVHNEQFF.

This clonotype was seen only once. This chain links TRBV5-1 with TRBJ2-7, with 8 bases fitting TRBD1. The CDR3 sequence is 15 residues long. Germline V lookup: CDR1 SGHRS, CDR2 YFSETQ. V was pared by 4 bases and J by 7 bases, with 13 bases of the junction left unmatched. The CDR3 region is CASSQTRQGTAEQYF. For the CDR3, the DNA is TGCGCCAGCAGCCAAACACGACAGGGGACCGCGGAGCAGTACTTC.

The chain joins TRBV2 to TRBJ2-7; D unresolved. The J call could be wrong; TRBJ2-5 is a better fit for the DNA end. There are 13 residues in the CDR3. In germline, CDR1 is SNHLY, CDR2 FYNNEI. CDR3 DNA: TGTGCCAGCAGTGAAGCCTGGGGAGAGACCCAGTACTTC. Translating gives CASSEAWGETQYF.

The V call is TRBV5-1, the J call TRBJ1-1; D is unclear. Between the trimmed V and J ends, which lost 0 bases and 1 base, there was a span of 7 bases. CDR1 is SGHRS and CDR2 is YFSETQ in the germline V gene. This CDR3 is 14 amino acids long. The CDR3 spells CASSLADGNTEAFF. In nucleotides, the CDR3 is TGCGCCAGCAGCTTGGCTGACGGGAACACTGAAGCTTTCTTT.